Below are 27 T cell receptor beta chains sequenced from a single sample in a study of spatial heterogeneity in lung cancer. TCRdb processed the 5' RACE reads anew with MiXCR; each CDR3 protein has one entry. The table records approximately 44,000 distinct CDR3 sequences, approximately 15% of them present only once. Time point given: sample taken at primary tumor resection. This sample comprised PBMCs, obtained at surgery. These receptors all stem from a male donor with early-stage non-small cell lung cancer.

This clonotype has a count of ten or more. The CDR3 region is CASSQQGARTEAFF. The CDR3 nucleotides are TGTGCCAGCAGCCAGCAGGGGGCGCGCACTGAAGCTTTCTTT. The J gene is TRBJ1-1, the V gene TRBV28; 8 nucleotides match TRBD1. CDR3 length: 14 amino acids. Germline-derived CDR1 and CDR2 are MDHEN and SYDVKM. Trimming removed 6 bases from V and 4 bases from J; junction bases left unmatched: 7.

This clonotype has a count of ten or more. CDR3 in amino acids: CSAVPGRPTGELFF. The CDR3 DNA is TGCAGTGCTGTCCCGGGACGGCCCACCGGGGAGCTGTTTTTT. The V call is TRBV20-1, the J call TRBJ2-2; either TRBD1 or TRBD2 may fit D (5 bases each). The CDR3 is 14 residues long. Per the germline V gene, CDR1 is DFQATT and CDR2 is SNEGSKA (reference sequence). Trimming took off 5 bases at V and 4 bases at J, with 14 bases between the two ends.

This clonotype was observed many times. The genes are TRBV7-2 and TRBJ2-3, with D uncertain. CDR1 and CDR2 (germline): SGHTA, FQGNSA. Trimming stripped 1 base from V and 1 base from J, with 6 bases between. CDR3 length: 14 amino acids. This chain's CDR3 is CASSLDRGTDTQYF. The CDR3 DNA reads TGTGCCAGCAGCTTAGATCGGGGCACAGATACGCAGTATTTT. The whole variable domain, remainder taken from reference TRBV7-2 and TRBJ2-3, is GAGVSQSPSNKVTEKGKDVELRCDPISGHTALYWYRQSLGQGLEFLIYFQGNSAPDKSGLPSDRFSAERTGGSVSTLTIQRTQQEDSAVYLCASSLDRGTDTQYFGPGTRLTVL.

The V gene is TRBV5-1, the J gene TRBJ1-2; 8 positions match TRBD1. The CDR3 extends over 15 amino acids. Trimming at V came to 4 bases and at J to 6 bases, leaving 11 bases not matched to a gene. CDR1 is SGHRS and CDR2 is YFSETQ in the germline V gene. CDR3 DNA sequence: TGCGCCAGCAGCCCTACAGGGGGTATGGCGCATGGCTACACCTTC. Translated: CASSPTGGMAHGYTF.

This clonotype was counted only a few times. DNA for the CDR3: TGCAGCGGGGCGGGACAGCGAACCTACAATGAGCAGTTCTTC. As protein: CSGAGQRTYNEQFF. This chain joins TRBV29-1 and TRBJ2-1; weak D call: TRBD1 (7 bases). Germline V gene data show CDR1 as SQVTM and CDR2 as ANQGSEA. The CDR3 extends over 14 amino acids. The germline V and J ends were trimmed by 7 bases and 2 bases, with 15 bases remaining between them.

This clonotype was seen many times. J is TRBJ2-1 and V is TRBV5-1; tentative D call: TRBD2 (6 bases). The CDR3 loop spans 13 amino acids. V was shortened by 5 bases and J by 5 bases, with 11 bases between the two germline ends. The germline CDR1 and CDR2 sequences are SGHRS and YFSETQ. The CDR3 coding sequence is TGCGCCAGCAGGCGGGACCGCAACAATGAGCAGTTCTTC. This encodes CASRRDRNNEQFF. The variable domain in full, with the rest retrieved from reference TRBV5-1 and TRBJ2-1, is KAGVTQTPRYLIKTRGQQVTLSCSPISGHRSVSWYQQTPGQGLQFLFEYFSETQRNKGNFPGRFSGRQFSNSRSEMNVSTLELGDSALYLCASRRDRNNEQFFGPGTRLTVL.

The rearrangement uses TRBV5-1 and TRBJ1-1; no clear D. The CDR3 is 14 amino acids. The V and J ends lost 0 bases and 7 bases respectively, with 13 bases between them. Germline V gene sequence: CDR1 SGHRS, CDR2 YFSETQ. As DNA, the CDR3 is TGCGCCAGCAGCTTGGTCGGGGAGGAGGGTGAAGCTTTCTTT. This sequence encodes CASSLVGEEGEAFF.

The V call is TRBV7-9, the J call TRBJ2-3, with a weak D call TRBD2 (6 bases). CDR1 SEHNR and CDR2 FQNEAQ come from the germline V gene (reference sequence). The CDR3 length is 14 residues. V lost 1 base and J 6 bases, leaving 11 bases between the germline ends. CDR3 residues: CASSLGEVGDTQYF. The DNA for the CDR3 is TGTGCCAGCAGCTTAGGGGAGGTCGGCGATACGCAGTATTTT. The complete variable domain, with remaining parts taken from reference TRBV7-9 and TRBJ2-3, reads DTGVSQNPRHKITKRGQNVTFRCDPISEHNRLYWYRQTLGQGPEFLTYFQNEAQLEKSRLLSDRFSAERPKGSFSTLEIQRTEQGDSAMYLCASSLGEVGDTQYFGPGTRLTVL.

The sample holds many counts of this clonotype. The DNA is omitted, as the CDR3 cannot be located on it reliably, and the CDR3 follows TCRdb's listing. The V and J genes are TRBV5-1 and TRBJ2-3; the table assigns TRBD1, which was not confirmed against the DNA. The CDR3 is 13 residues long, ends included. Germline CDR1 and CDR2: SGHRS and YFSETQ. CDR3 amino acids: CASSFAGGAPTDF.

The rearrangement uses TRBV20-1 and TRBJ2-3; D is ambiguous. Trimming stripped 2 bases from V and 6 bases from J, with 9 bases between. The CDR3 extends over 12 amino acids. CDR1 and CDR2 from the germline V gene are DFQATT and SNEGSKA (reference sequence). The DNA for the CDR3 is TGCAGTGCTAGACAAGGGCGGGATACGCAGTATTTT. Protein: CSARQGRDTQYF.

This clonotype showed up many times. This sequence joins TRBV10-3 and TRBJ1-2; 7 bases align to TRBD1. Germline V CDR1 and CDR2: ENHRY, SYGVKD. This CDR3 comprises 14 residues. V dropped 2 bases and J dropped 6; count of bases not matched to a gene: 6. In nucleotides, the CDR3 is TGTGCCATCAGTGAGGGCGGACAGGTTGATGGCTACACCTTC. This gives the protein CAISEGGQVDGYTF.

This clonotype has a count of ten or more. The chain employs TRBV7-6 and TRBJ2-3, with 10 bases lining up with TRBD2. Germline V CDR1 and CDR2: SGHVS, FNYEAQ. The CDR3 runs 14 residues. The ends lost 2 bases at V and 10 bases at J; junction bases unmatched: 6. CDR3 residues: CASSLRTSGDSQYF. The CDR3 coding sequence is TGTGCCAGCAGCTTAAGGACTAGCGGTGATTCGCAGTATTTT.

This clonotype was detected only a few times. The chain joins TRBV12-3 or TRBV12-4 to TRBJ1-5; D is unresolved. Trimming cost V 3 bases and J 0 bases, with 6 bases left between them. The CDR3 consists of 14 residues. The CDR3 nucleotides are TGTGCCAGCAGTTTCCTGAATAGCAATCAGCCCCAGCATTTT. Translation: CASSFLNSNQPQHF.

This clonotype was recorded at least ten times. Written as DNA, the CDR3 is TGTGCCAGCAGTTTCTCGGGTAGGGGGCGCGAGCAGTACTTC. This sequence encodes CASSFSGRGREQYF. V usage is TRBV27 and J usage is TRBJ2-7, with 7 bases fitting TRBD1. This CDR3 has 14 amino acids. Germline-derived CDR1 and CDR2 are MNHEY and SMNVEV (reference sequence). The junction had 8 bases not matched to a gene; V was cut back by 3 bases and J by 6 bases.

Only a few counts were recorded for this clonotype. This chain joins TRBV15 and TRBJ1-1; D is undetermined. Germline V gene sequence: CDR1 LNHNV, CDR2 YYDKDF (reference sequence). The CDR3 consists of 14 residues. Trimming stripped 0 bases from V and 11 bases from J, with 16 bases between. As DNA, the CDR3 is TGTGCCACCAGCAGAGATGGTTCCGCAGCCCGTGCTTTCTTT. Encoded protein: CATSRDGSAARAFF.

This clonotype was recorded at least ten times. V gene TRBV5-1 combines with J gene TRBJ2-5; D ambiguous. Germline V gene sequence: CDR1 SGHRS, CDR2 YFSETQ. The CDR3 loop spans 12 amino acids. Deletions cut 0 bases from V and 1 base from J, with 1 base between. CDR3 nucleotide sequence: TGCGCCAGCAGCTTGGGCCAAGAGACCCAGTACTTC. Translated, it gives CASSLGQETQYF. Complete variable domain (other parts from reference TRBV5-1 and TRBJ2-5): KAGVTQTPRYLIKTRGQQVTLSCSPISGHRSVSWYQQTPGQGLQFLFEYFSETQRNKGNFPGRFSGRQFSNSRSEMNVSTLELGDSALYLCASSLGQETQYFGPGTRLLVL.

This clonotype was observed at least ten times. The gene calls are TRBV6-2 or TRBV6-3 and TRBJ1-1, with D tentatively TRBD1 (5 bases). V was trimmed by 6 bases and J by 5 bases, leaving 13 bases between them. The CDR3 extends over 13 amino acids. The V gene's germline CDR1 is MNHEY and CDR2 SVGEGT. The CDR3 nucleotides read TGTGCCAGCAGAACTACTTGGGGGACTGAAGCTTTCTTT. It encodes CASRTTWGTEAFF.

This clonotype was observed a handful of times. CDR3 residues: CSVEGGAETQYF. The CDR3 DNA is TGCAGCGTTGAAGGTGGGGCGGAGACCCAGTACTTC. The genes are TRBV29-1 and TRBJ2-5; a weak D match, TRBD1 (5 bases). Trimming pared 1 base from V and 5 bases from J, leaving 8 bases between. The CDR3 is made up of 12 amino acids. In germline, CDR1 is SQVTM, CDR2 ANQGSEA.

This clonotype was picked up a small number of times. The V gene is TRBV4-3, the J gene TRBJ2-1, with 12 bases aligning to TRBD2. CDR1 is LGHNA and CDR2 is YSLEER in the germline V gene. This CDR3 contains 19 residues. V trimming: 0 bases; J trimming: 6 bases; junction bases outside the gene matches: 12. The chain's CDR3 is CASSQDPGLAGLLGNEQFF. In DNA, the CDR3 is TGCGCCAGCAGCCAAGATCCCGGACTAGCGGGACTCCTGGGCAATGAGCAGTTCTTC.

This clonotype was counted a single time. The CDR3 DNA sequence: TGTGCCAGCAGCCCAGGGGGGCGAGCTTTCTTT. Amino acid sequence: CASSPGGRAFF. The genes are TRBV11-2 and TRBJ1-1; TRBD1 matches 7 bases. CDR3 length: 11 amino acids. Germline CDR1 SGHAT, CDR2 FQNNGV. V was clipped by 5 bases and J by 10 bases; unmatched bases: 4. The whole variable domain, remainder taken from reference TRBV11-2 and TRBJ1-1, is EAGVAQSPRYKIIEKRQSVAFWCNPISGHATLYWYQQILGQGPKLLIQFQNNGVVDDSQLPKDRFSAERLKGVDSTLKIQPAKLEDSAVYLCASSPGGRAFFGQGTRLTVV.

This clonotype appeared a few times. The gene calls are TRBV28 and TRBJ2-6; perhaps TRBD2 as D (5 bases). Trimming removed 5 bases at V and 0 bases at J, with 17 bases between. The CDR3 loop spans 18 amino acids. Germline assignment: CDR1 MDHEN and CDR2 SYDVKM. The CDR3 is CASSPSPGRGSGANVLTF. The CDR3 region has the DNA TGTGCCAGCAGTCCATCCCCGGGCCGGGGCTCTGGGGCCAACGTCCTGACTTTC.

The chain combines TRBV3-1 with TRBJ1-1, with TRBD1 matching over 8 bases. The germline CDR1 and CDR2 sequences are LGHDT and YNNKEL (reference sequence). J lost 5 bases, V lost 3 bases, and 2 bases had no gene match. This CDR3 has 13 residues. DNA of the CDR3: TGTGCCAGCAGCCATACAGGGGGTACTGAAGCTTTCTTT. Translation gives CASSHTGGTEAFF.

The rearrangement links TRBV10-3 to TRBJ2-5, with 7 nucleotides matching TRBD1. The germline gives CDR1 ENHRY, CDR2 SYGVKD. Trimming removed 0 bases from V and 3 bases from J; junction bases left unmatched: 7. The CDR3 has 16 residues. The CDR3 protein is CAISESFATGKETQYF. As DNA, the CDR3 is TGTGCCATCAGTGAGTCTTTTGCGACAGGGAAAGAGACCCAGTACTTC.

The table lists this clonotype with a few counts. This chain joins TRBV6-1 and TRBJ1-4; possibly TRBD1 for D (6 bases). Between the trimmed V and J ends, which lost 6 bases and 7 bases, there was a span of 12 bases. The CDR3 is made up of 13 amino acids. Germline values: CDR1 MNHNS, CDR2 SASEGT. The CDR3 region has the DNA TGTGCCAGCAGGGGAAGGGGGAGTGAAAAACTGTTTTTT. Its protein is CASRGRGSEKLFF.

The table lists this clonotype with many counts. This chain connects TRBV12-3 or TRBV12-4 to TRBJ2-1, with TRBD1 identical over 7 bases. V lost 7 bases to trimming and J lost 4 bases; unmatched junction nucleotides: 4. This CDR3 has 13 amino acids. The CDR3 DNA follows: TGTGCCAGCACCGGGACAGTATACAATGAGCAGTTCTTC. It specifies CASTGTVYNEQFF.

This clonotype was found a few times. The rearrangement joins TRBV10-3 to TRBJ2-2, with no clear D. Germline values: CDR1 ENHRY, CDR2 SYGVKD. V was trimmed by 2 bases and J by 4 bases, leaving 8 bases between them. This CDR3 spans 14 amino acids. The chain's CDR3 is CAISEKASTGELFF. The DNA of the CDR3 is TGTGCCATCAGTGAGAAGGCGAGCACCGGGGAGCTGTTTTTT.

The CDR3 sequence: CASSPTRGWETQYF. CDR3 coding DNA: TGTGCCAGCAGCCCTACTAGGGGTTGGGAGACCCAGTACTTC. V gene TRBV7-2 combines with J gene TRBJ2-5; D may correspond to TRBD1 or TRBD2 (5 bases each). Trimming cost V 5 bases and J 5 bases, with 15 bases left between them. The CDR3 runs to 14 residues. Germline lookup yields CDR1 SGHTA and CDR2 FQGNSA.